Listed here are 31 T cell receptor beta chains from one sample, sequenced in a study of sequential checkpoint blockade in melanoma (dated by TCRdb to about 2019). Library creation used the immunoSEQ multiplex PCR assay. In TCRdb, the immuneACCESS table is reduced to in-frame sequences with V and J assigned. These tables do not hold every clone; where another copy was compared, an unresolved V gene accounts for under half, and the others remain unexplained. Present in this sample are 25,000 to 30,000 clones, 60% to 85% of which were seen just once. In total, the top ten clones hold less than 15% of the sample. Taken with the paper, the label for treatment or condition translates to: randomized to nivolumab then ipilimumab (arm A) or the reverse (arm B). The input for sequencing was CD8+ T cells sorted from blood (inferred from file names), taken from a patient given nivolumab and ipilimumab in sequence. These receptors were taken from a human donor with melanoma.

This clone came up once. The V call is TRBV9, the J call TRBJ1-1; 7 positions agree with TRBD1. Germline trimming cut 4 bases from V and 0 bases from J; bases unmatched to any gene: 9. Germline V gene lookup returns CDR1 SGDLS and CDR2 YYNGEE. This CDR3 contains 16 residues. The CDR3 DNA reads TGTGCCAGCAGCAAAGAGGACAGGTACATGAACACTGAAGCTTTCTTT. Translation: CASSKEDRYMNTEAFF.

This clone came up a few times. The chain links TRBV4-3 to TRBJ2-1; D remains ambiguous. The germline CDR1 and CDR2 sequences are LGHNA and YSLEER. There are 11 residues in the CDR3. The germline V and J ends were trimmed by 6 bases and 7 bases, with 7 bases remaining between them. In DNA form, the CDR3 reads TGCGCCAGCAGAATCCGTAATGAGCAGTTCTTC. Protein product: CASRIRNEQFF.

The chain employs TRBV28 and TRBJ1-5; 8 bases are shared with TRBD1. Germline CDR1 and CDR2: MDHEN and SYDVKM. This CDR3 region has 14 residues. V gave up 7 bases and J gave up 8 bases; unmatched junction bases: 10. This chain's CDR3 is CASTPRQGTEPQHF. DNA for the CDR3: TGTGCCAGCACCCCTCGACAGGGGACGGAGCCCCAGCATTTT. The variable domain in full, completed from reference TRBV28 and TRBJ1-5, reads DVKVTQSSRYLVKRTGEKVFLECVQDMDHENMFWYRQDPGLGLRLIYFSYDVKMKEKGDIPEGYSVSREKKERFSLILESASTNQTSMYLCASTPRQGTEPQHFGDGTRLSIL.

V and J are TRBV28 and TRBJ2-7; 7 nucleotides agree with TRBD1. Germline V gives CDR1 MDHEN, CDR2 SYDVKM. V was pared by 4 bases and J by 11 bases, with 8 bases of the junction left unmatched. CDR3 length: 12 residues. Written as DNA, the CDR3 is TGTGCCAGCAGTTATCCCGGACAGGAGGAGTACTTC. This sequence encodes CASSYPGQEEYF.

The genes are TRBV5-6 and TRBJ2-1, with TRBD2 identical over 10 bases. Germline V gene sequence: CDR1 SGHDT, CDR2 YYEEEE. This CDR3 has 15 residues. V was clipped by 5 bases and J by 2 bases; unmatched bases: 4. The CDR3 DNA reads TGTGCCAGCAGTCCTAGCGGGGGCCCCTACAATGAGCAGTTCTTC. Its protein product is CASSPSGGPYNEQFF.

The chain links TRBV14 to TRBJ2-1, with 9 nucleotides matching TRBD2. The V gene end was trimmed by 5 bases and the J gene end by 13 bases; junction bases not matched to a gene: 9. In germline, CDR1 is SGHDN, CDR2 FVKESK. The CDR3 is 13 amino acids. The CDR3 nucleotides read TGTGCCAGCAGCTTGCCGGGACTAGCATCACAGTTCTTC. Protein product: CASSLPGLASQFF.

J is TRBJ2-3 and V is TRBV4-1, with TRBD2 as a possible D gene (5 bases). Germline V gene lookup returns CDR1 MGHRA and CDR2 YSYEKL. The CDR3 spans 14 residues. Between the trimmed V and J ends, which lost 1 base and 4 bases, there was a span of 9 bases. CDR3 sequence (DNA): TGCGCCAGCAGCCAAGGGTGGGGAGCAGATACGCAGTATTTT. This gives the protein CASSQGWGADTQYF.

This clone was detected many times. The genes are TRBV5-4 and TRBJ1-6, with 7 bases identical to TRBD1. Germline CDR1 is SGHNT and CDR2 is YYREEE (reference sequence). Germline trimming cut 4 bases from V and 7 bases from J; bases unmatched to any gene: 11. This CDR3 has 16 residues. The CDR3 DNA is TGTGCCAGCAGCCCTGACAGGGATGGTCTCAATTCACCCCTCCACTTT. It is translated as CASSPDRDGLNSPLHF.

The rearrangement links TRBV4-1 to TRBJ2-5; perhaps TRBD2 as D (6 bases). Germline loops: CDR1 MGHRA, CDR2 YSYEKL. CDR3 length equals 15 residues. V was shortened by 6 bases and J by 4 bases, with 18 bases between the two germline ends. The CDR3 loop reads CASRPWEASRETQYF. The DNA for the CDR3 is TGCGCCAGCAGACCGTGGGAGGCCTCCAGAGAGACCCAGTACTTC.

The chain couples TRBV11-1 to TRBJ2-2; 8 bases align to TRBD2. The CDR3 sequence is 18 residues long. The J segment lost 2 bases and the V segment lost 3 bases, leaving 11 bases of the junction unmatched. Germline-derived CDR1 and CDR2 are SGHAT and FQDESV (reference sequence). The DNA of the CDR3 is TGTGCCAGCAGCTTTGGCGGGGGGCCCGGCAGAAACACCGGGGAGCTGTTTTTT. Protein product: CASSFGGGPGRNTGELFF.

The chain is built from TRBV5-1 and TRBJ2-5; 13 bases line up with TRBD2. This CDR3 has 16 amino acids. J was trimmed by 0 bases and V by 4 bases; bases with no gene match: 3. Germline values: CDR1 SGHRS, CDR2 YFSETQ. As DNA, the CDR3 is TGCGCCAGCAGCAATGGACTAGCGGGGGACCAAGAGACCCAGTACTTC. Residues: CASSNGLAGDQETQYF.

The CDR3 here is CASSYSDSRGEQYF. The DNA for the CDR3 is TGTGCCAGCAGTTACTCCGACAGTCGGGGGGAGCAGTACTTC. This rearrangement joins TRBV6-6 to TRBJ2-7; a weak D match, TRBD2 (6 bases). In germline, CDR1 is MNHNY, CDR2 SVGAGI (reference sequence). CDR3 length equals 14 residues. V dropped 0 bases and J dropped 7 bases, with 13 bases sitting between them.

The chain employs TRBV7-9 and TRBJ2-3; D is undetermined. Germline CDR1 is SEHNR and CDR2 is FQNEAQ (reference sequence). Deletions cut 1 base from V and 4 bases from J, with 9 bases between. The CDR3 is 14 residues long. This chain's CDR3 is CASSLGSQADTQYF. CDR3 nucleotides: TGTGCCAGCAGCTTAGGCTCCCAGGCAGATACGCAGTATTTT.

Concerning this clone itself: The junction and the germline gene differ at one end; a read error may be behind it. The rearrangement links TRBV7-9 to TRBJ2-3; 7 bases align to TRBD1. The CDR3 extends over 17 amino acids. The germline CDR1 and CDR2 sequences are SEHNR and FQNEAQ (reference sequence). This CDR3 reads CASSQDPTGSGTDTQYF. The CDR3 DNA follows: TGCGCCAGCAGCCAAGATCCGACAGGGAGTGGTACAGATACGCAGTATTTT.

This clone was seen just once. The chain links TRBV4-1 to TRBJ1-2; unclear D gene. Germline V gene data show CDR1 as MGHRA and CDR2 as YSYEKL. CDR3 size: 13 residues. Trimming took off 2 bases at V and 1 base at J, with 5 bases between the two ends. The CDR3 sequence: CASSQTHNYGYTF. The CDR3 DNA follows: TGCGCCAGCAGCCAAACACATAACTATGGCTACACCTTC.

This chain connects TRBV4-1 to TRBJ2-4, with D maybe TRBD1 (6 bases). Germline V gene sequence: CDR1 MGHRA, CDR2 YSYEKL. The V gene lost 5 bases and the J gene lost 0 bases, with 11 bases spanning the gap. This CDR3 region has 15 residues. The DNA of the CDR3 is TGCGCCAGCAGCGACCAGGGGTTAGCCAAAAACATTCAGTACTTC. Translating it yields CASSDQGLAKNIQYF.

The V call is TRBV25-1, the J call TRBJ1-2, with TRBD1 matching over 9 bases. This CDR3 comprises 14 residues. Trimming cost V 1 base and J 5 bases; bases outside gene matches: 2. Germline V gene data show CDR1 as MGHDK and CDR2 as SYGVNS. The CDR3 spells CASSESGTGYGYTF. The CDR3 DNA reads TGTGCCAGCAGTGAATCCGGGACAGGGTATGGCTACACCTTC.

The chain employs TRBV29-1 and TRBJ1-1; TRBD1 matches at 7 bases. J gave up 2 bases and V 3 bases, and 3 bases lay outside the gene matches. Germline V gene sequence: CDR1 SQVTM, CDR2 ANQGSEA. The CDR3 consists of 13 residues. The CDR3 loop reads CSVDRDSNTEAFF. DNA for the CDR3: TGCAGCGTTGACAGGGACAGCAACACTGAAGCTTTCTTT.

The chain is built from TRBV7-9 and TRBJ2-7; perhaps TRBD1 as D (7 bases). Germline V gene sequence: CDR1 SEHNR, CDR2 FQNEAQ (reference sequence). V was trimmed by 5 bases and J by 3 bases, leaving 20 bases between them. The CDR3 is made up of 16 amino acids. The CDR3 spells CASSGAGGYGYYEQYF. CDR3 sequence (DNA): TGTGCCAGCAGCGGAGCAGGGGGGTATGGTTACTACGAGCAGTACTTC. The entire variable domain, with the rest obtained from reference TRBV7-9 and TRBJ2-7, is as follows: DTGVSQNPRHKITKRGQNVTFRCDPISEHNRLYWYRQTLGQGPEFLTYFQNEAQLEKSRLLSDRFSAERPKGSFSTLEIQRTEQGDSAMYLCASSGAGGYGYYEQYFGPGTRLTVT.

The rearrangement links TRBV6-1 to TRBJ2-7; D possibly corresponds to TRBD1 (5 bases). Trimming pared 8 bases from V and 2 bases from J, leaving 10 bases between. Germline CDR1 is MNHNS and CDR2 is SASEGT. This CDR3 comprises 12 residues. The CDR3 protein is CASGADPYEQYF. CDR3 sequence (DNA): TGTGCCAGCGGGGCGGACCCCTACGAGCAGTACTTC.

The V and J genes are TRBV7-9 and TRBJ2-7; a possible D gene is TRBD2 (6 bases). Germline V lookup: CDR1 SEHNR, CDR2 FQNEAQ (reference sequence). This CDR3 region has 14 residues. Trimming pared 3 bases from V and 2 bases from J, leaving 11 bases between. The DNA of the CDR3 is TGTGCCAGCAGCTTCGCCGGGACTCCCTACGAGCAGTACTTC. It encodes CASSFAGTPYEQYF.

This clone was detected once. This chain uses TRBV30 with TRBJ1-5; TRBD1 matches 11 bases. Germline assignment: CDR1 GTSNPN and CDR2 SVGIG (reference sequence). CDR3 length equals 14 residues. Unmatched junction bases numbered 1, after V lost 1 base and J lost 5 bases. CDR3 nucleotide sequence: TGTGCCTGGAGTGAGGGACAGGGGGATCAGCCCCAGCATTTT. Encoded protein: CAWSEGQGDQPQHF.

The rearrangement uses TRBV4-1 and TRBJ1-2; D might be TRBD1 (6 bases). V lost 3 bases and J lost 5, with 16 bases in between. This CDR3 contains 15 residues. Germline V gives CDR1 MGHRA, CDR2 YSYEKL. The CDR3 sequence: CASSQEERGNYGYTF. The CDR3 coding sequence is TGCGCCAGCAGCCAGGAAGAAAGGGGGAATTATGGCTACACCTTC.

The chain links TRBV7-2 to TRBJ1-5; D may be TRBD1 (6 bases). This CDR3 has 14 residues. Germline V gene lookup returns CDR1 SGHTA and CDR2 FQGNSA. Deletions cut 1 base from V and 5 bases from J, with 9 bases between. DNA for the CDR3: TGTGCCAGCAGCTTAGTTGCAGGGGATCAGCCCCAGCATTTT. Encoded protein: CASSLVAGDQPQHF.

The chain couples TRBV6-5 to TRBJ2-1; 8 bases agree with TRBD1. Trimming at V came to 0 bases and at J to 2 bases, leaving 3 bases not matched to a gene. CDR1 and CDR2 from the germline V gene are MNHEY and SVGAGI. The CDR3 totals 16 residues. CDR3 protein: CASSYSRQGTYNEQFF. The DNA for the CDR3 is TGTGCCAGCAGTTACTCAAGACAGGGGACCTACAATGAGCAGTTCTTC.

This chain connects TRBV28 to TRBJ1-4, with D perhaps matching TRBD1 (5 bases). CDR3 length: 12 amino acids. Germline V gives CDR1 MDHEN, CDR2 SYDVKM. V dropped 5 bases and J dropped 13 bases, with 14 bases sitting between them. The CDR3 nucleotides read TGTGCCAGCAGTCCCAGGGCCGGGGGACTGTTTTTT. Amino acids: CASSPRAGGLFF.

The rearrangement uses TRBV7-9 and TRBJ1-1, with a weak D call TRBD1 (6 bases). The CDR3 sequence is 16 residues long. V lost 1 base and J lost 0, with 12 bases in between. Looked up from germline, CDR1 is SEHNR and CDR2 is FQNEAQ (reference sequence). The CDR3 protein is CASSLVWTDLNTEAFF. The CDR3 region has the DNA TGTGCCAGCAGCTTAGTTTGGACAGACTTGAACACTGAAGCTTTCTTT.

The table lists this clone with a count of one. This sequence joins TRBV2 and TRBJ2-3; TRBD1 aligns across 8 bases. V trimming: 5 bases; J trimming: 3 bases; junction bases outside the gene matches: 7. In germline, CDR1 is SNHLY, CDR2 FYNNEI. This CDR3 region has 15 residues. CDR3 nucleotides: TGTGCCAGCAGTTCTTACAGGGGGTCGACAGATACGCAGTATTTT. It translates to CASSSYRGSTDTQYF. The entire variable domain, with the rest obtained from reference TRBV2 and TRBJ2-3, is as follows: EPEVTQTPSHQVTQMGQEVILRCVPISNHLYFYWYRQILGQKVEFLVSFYNNEISEKSEIFDDQFSVERPDGSNFTLKIRSTKLEDSAMYFCASSSYRGSTDTQYFGPGTRLTVL.

CDR3 residues: CASSQWLYNEQFF. DNA of the CDR3: TGCGCCAGCAGCCAATGGCTCTACAATGAGCAGTTCTTC. The genes are TRBV4-3 and TRBJ2-1, with D unclear. The germline V gene encodes CDR1 LGHNA and CDR2 YSLEER. Trimming removed 2 bases at V and 3 bases at J, with 5 bases between. The CDR3 is 13 amino acids.

J is TRBJ1-5 and V is TRBV21-1; TRBD1 was called by the table and not checked on the DNA. TRBV21-1 constitutes a pseudogene. This CDR3 is built from 21 residues. In DNA, the CDR3 is TGTGCCAGCAGCAAAATTCGGGTAGATGGGACAGTAAGTCAGTTTATCCAGCCCCAGCATTTT. Its protein is CASSKIRVDGTVSQFIQPQHF.

The sample holds a few counts of this clone. The J gene is TRBJ1-3, the V gene TRBV6-4, with D possibly being TRBD1 (6 bases). The CDR3 has 15 amino acids. Germline assignment: CDR1 MRHNA and CDR2 SNTAGT. The V gene lost 2 bases and the J gene lost 3 bases, with 11 bases spanning the gap. The CDR3 sequence: CASSDGQNDGNTIYF. The CDR3, as DNA: TGTGCCAGCAGTGACGGACAGAACGATGGAAACACCATATATTTT.